Each of the 5 T cell receptor beta chains below was sequenced from the same sample in a study of blood T cell repertoires in COVID-19. Clones were sequenced by immunoSEQ multiplex PCR, and TCRdb holds only the in-frame ones, with some missing. The sample has fewer than 250,000 clones, roughly 87% seen once; the top ten hold around 2.6%. Sequenced material: PBMCs or T cells enriched from blood (not recorded which). These receptor sequences come from a woman aged 25 to 39 with acute COVID-19.

This clone was picked up a small number of times. The V call is TRBV19, the J call TRBJ1-5; D gene ambiguous. CDR1 is LNHDA, CDR2 SQIVND, per germline (reference sequence). The CDR3 runs 15 residues. Trimming left V 6 bases short and J 0 bases short, with 12 bases between. The DNA of the CDR3 is TGTGCCAGTAGAGAGAACGGTAATAGCAATCAGCCCCAGCATTTT. It specifies CASRENGNSNQPQHF. The whole variable domain, remainder taken from reference TRBV19 and TRBJ1-5, is DGGITQSPKYLFRKEGQNVTLSCEQNLNHDAMYWYRQDPGQGLRLIYYSQIVNDFQKGDIAEGYSVSREKKESFPLTVTSAQKNPTAFYLCASRENGNSNQPQHFGDGTRLSIL.

The J gene is TRBJ1-1, the V gene TRBV7-8; TRBD1 aligns across 8 bases. The V segment lost 2 bases and the J segment 3 bases; nucleotides outside the gene matches: 8. The CDR3 loop spans 16 amino acids. The germline V gene encodes CDR1 SGHVS and CDR2 FQNEAQ. The CDR3 reads CASSLTGQGGYTEAFF. CDR3 coding DNA: TGTGCCAGCAGCTTAACAGGACAGGGAGGGTACACTGAAGCTTTCTTT.

The chain has TRBV29-1 and TRBJ2-7; a possible D gene is TRBD1 (5 bases). The germline gives CDR1 SQVTM, CDR2 ANQGSEA. This CDR3 is built from 11 residues. For the CDR3, the DNA is TGCAGTGCCAGGGTTTCCTACGAGCAGTACTTC. Translated, it gives CSARVSYEQYF.

V usage is TRBV15 and J usage is TRBJ1-6; no clear D gene. The CDR3 consists of 17 residues. Germline assignment: CDR1 LNHNV and CDR2 YYDKDF (reference sequence). V shed 1 base and J shed 5 bases, with 15 bases lying between them. CDR3 sequence (DNA): TGTGCCACCAGCAGAGGTCGGGGTATTCGGGATAATTCACCCCTCCACTTT. This sequence encodes CATSRGRGIRDNSPLHF.

The gene calls are TRBV10-1 and TRBJ2-5; 10 nucleotides match TRBD1. This CDR3 is 16 amino acids long. V lost 3 bases, J lost 7 bases, and 11 bases stayed unmatched. Per the germline V gene, CDR1 is WNHNN and CDR2 is SYGVQD (reference sequence). The DNA of the CDR3 is TGCGCCAGCAGTGATACGGGACAGGGGCCCGTCTGGACCCAGTACTTC. This codes for CASSDTGQGPVWTQYF.